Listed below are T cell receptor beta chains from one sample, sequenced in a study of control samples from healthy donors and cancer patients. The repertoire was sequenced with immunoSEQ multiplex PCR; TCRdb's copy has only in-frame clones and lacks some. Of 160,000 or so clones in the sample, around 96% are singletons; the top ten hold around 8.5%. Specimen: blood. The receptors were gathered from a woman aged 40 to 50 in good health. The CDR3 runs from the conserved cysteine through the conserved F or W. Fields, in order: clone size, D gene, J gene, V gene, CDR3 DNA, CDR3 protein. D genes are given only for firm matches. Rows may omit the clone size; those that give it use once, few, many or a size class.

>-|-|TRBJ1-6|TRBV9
TGTGCCAGCAGCCCTCCCGGCGCTTCACCCCTCCACTTT
CASSPPGASPLHF
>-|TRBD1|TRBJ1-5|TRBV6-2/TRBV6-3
TGTGCCAGCAGTAACAACTGGGACAGGGGGAGCAATCAGCCCCAGCATTTT
CASSNNWDRGSNQPQHF
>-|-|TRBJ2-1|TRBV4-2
TGTGCCAGCAGCCAAGATGGAGGCAGCTCCTACAATGAGCAGTTCTTC
CASSQDGGSSYNEQFF
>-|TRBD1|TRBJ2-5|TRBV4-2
TGTGCCAGCAGCCAAGAAGGGACAGGACAAGAGACCCAGTACTTC
CASSQEGTGQETQYF
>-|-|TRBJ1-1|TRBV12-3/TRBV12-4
TGTGCCAGCAGTTTGTTATCTGAAGCTTTCTTT
CASSLLSEAFF
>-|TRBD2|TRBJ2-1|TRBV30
TGTGCCTGGAGTCGGTCTAGCGGGGGCAATGAGCAGTTCTTC
CAWSRSSGGNEQFF
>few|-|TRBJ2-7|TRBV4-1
TGCGCCAGCAGCCAAAGGGTCAGGGGTCGGTACGAGCAGTACTTC
CASSQRVRGRYEQYF
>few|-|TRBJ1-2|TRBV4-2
TGTGCCAGCAGCCGCAACACTCAAGGACCAAATGGCTACACCTTC
CASSRNTQGPNGYTF
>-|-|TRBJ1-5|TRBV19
TGTGCCACCCAAGAAGGGGGGAATCAGCCCCAGCATTTT
CATQEGGNQPQHF
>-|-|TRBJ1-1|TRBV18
TGTGCCAGCTCTTCAGGACTCAGGAACACTGAAGCTTTCTTT
CASSSGLRNTEAFF
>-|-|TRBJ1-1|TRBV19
TGTGCCAGTATCGGCACTGAAGCTTTCTTT
CASIGTEAFF
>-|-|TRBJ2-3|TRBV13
TGTGCCAGCAGCTTAGCCCTAGAACGTAGCACAGATACGCAGTATTTT
CASSLALERSTDTQYF
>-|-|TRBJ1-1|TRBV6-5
TGTGCCAGCATCACAAGGGCAGACTCCACTGAAGCTTTCTTT
CASITRADSTEAFF
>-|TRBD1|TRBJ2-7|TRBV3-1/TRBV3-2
TGTGCCAGCAGCCCGCGACAGGGCTACGAGCAGTACTTC
CASSPRQGYEQYF
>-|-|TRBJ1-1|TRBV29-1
TGCAGCGTTGCGGCCCGGGGGGTCGGCACTGAAGCTTTCTTT
CSVAARGVGTEAFF
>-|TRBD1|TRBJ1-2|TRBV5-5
TGTGCCAGCAGCTTGACCGGGACAGGCTATGGCTACACCTTC
CASSLTGTGYGYTF
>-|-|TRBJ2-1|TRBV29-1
TGCAGCGTTGAACGGGAGTACAATGAGCAGTTCTTC
CSVEREYNEQFF
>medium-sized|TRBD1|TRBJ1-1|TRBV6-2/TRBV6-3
TGTGCCAGCAGCCTGGGACAGGGACCCACTGAAGCTTTCTTT
CASSLGQGPTEAFF
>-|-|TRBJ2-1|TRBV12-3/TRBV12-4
TGTGCCAGCAGTTGGAGACTGGCCCATGAGCAGTTCTTC
CASSWRLAHEQFF
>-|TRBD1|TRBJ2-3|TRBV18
TGTGCCAGCTCACTGGCCCCGGGACAGGGAAGGGCCCCAGATACGCAGTATTTT
CASSLAPGQGRAPDTQYF
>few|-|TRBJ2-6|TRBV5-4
TGTGCCAGCAGCTTGCCCGGACAGAACTCTGGGGCCAACGTCCTGACTTTC
CASSLPGQNSGANVLTF
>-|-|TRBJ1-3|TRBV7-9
TGTGCCGGGACACTCAAATCCGACTCTGGAAACACCGTATATTTT
CAGTLKSDSGNTVYF
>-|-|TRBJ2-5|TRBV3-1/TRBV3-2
TGTGCCAGCAGCCCCCAGGCGCGTACGGAGACCCAGTACTTC
CASSPQARTETQYF
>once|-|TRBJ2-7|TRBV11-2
TGTGCCAGCAGCTTCACGAACCGGGGCCCTTCCCGGGTCTACGAGCAGTACTTC
CASSFTNRGPSRVYEQYF
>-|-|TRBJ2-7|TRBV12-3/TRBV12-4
TGTGCCAGCAGTCTCCCCCCGGCACACGAGCAGTACTTC
CASSLPPAHEQYF
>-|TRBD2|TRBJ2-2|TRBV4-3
TGCGCCAGCAGCCCGACTAGCGGGAGGACCGGGGAGCTGTTTTTT
CASSPTSGRTGELFF
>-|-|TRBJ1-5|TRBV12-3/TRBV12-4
TGTGCCAGCAGCAGGGACCGGCAGCCCCAGCATTTT
CASSRDRQPQHF
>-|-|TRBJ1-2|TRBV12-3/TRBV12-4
TGTGCCAGCAGTTTGGAGGGGAAGGAAGGCTACACCTTC
CASSLEGKEGYTF
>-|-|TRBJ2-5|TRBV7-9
TGTGCCAGCCGGGGAGAAGGGTTAGAGACCCAGTACTTC
CASRGEGLETQYF
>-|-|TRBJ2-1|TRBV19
TGTGCCAGTAGTATGCGGACAGAATACAATGAGCAGTTCTTC
CASSMRTEYNEQFF
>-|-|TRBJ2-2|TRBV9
TGTGCCAGCAGCGGCACCGGGGAGCTGTTTTTT
CASSGTGELFF
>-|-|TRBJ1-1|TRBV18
TGTGCCAGCTCACCGAACAGGGAGAACACTGAAGCTTTCTTT
CASSPNRENTEAFF
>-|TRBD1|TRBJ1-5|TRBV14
TGTGCCAGCAGCCTATCAGGGGGCTACCAGCATTTT
CASSLSGGYQHF
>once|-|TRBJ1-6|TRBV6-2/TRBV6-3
TGTGCCAGCAGTTGGTATAATTCACCCCTCCACTTT
CASSWYNSPLHF
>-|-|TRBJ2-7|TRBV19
TGTGCCAGTAGTATACGACGGATCCCGGCCTACGAGCAGTACTTC
CASSIRRIPAYEQYF